This record looks at one T cell receptor (beta chain) sequence and its context. What it binds is not known. V dropped 4 bases and J dropped 2 bases, with 9 bases sitting between them. Germline V gene lookup returns CDR1 MGHRA and CDR2 YSYEKL. This CDR3 has 13 residues. The data were taken from a study of graft-versus-host responses after intestinal transplantation. Study overall: Anti-thymocyte globulin induction preceded two to four years of tacrolimus and steroid maintenance in all recipients.

Findings of the study overall: Early post-transplant HvG declines were associated with peak circulating GvH clone levels. Detected in recipient marrow were GvH clones, some of which were first observed in ileum or blood.

Sequencing used immunoSEQ multiplex PCR; TCRdb keeps in-frame clones, though not all of them. The sample lists roughly 40,000 clones, under 90% seen once, with around 6.8% in the top ten. The origin of this receptor is a human patient who received an intestinal transplant, so some T cells may come from the graft donor. The chain joins TRBV4-1 to TRBJ2-7; D not resolved. The source material was PBMCs, sampled 267 days after transplant. The DNA for the CDR3 is TGCGCCAGCAGCCCTGGGCAGGCCTACGAGCAGTACTTC. Protein: CASSPGQAYEQYF.